Following are 16 T cell receptor beta chains from one sample sequenced in a study of shared clonotypes between healthy human individuals. The protocol was immunoSEQ multiplex PCR, while the TCRdb copy is restricted to in-frame clones and leaves out a portion. The table shows some 800,000 clones, with about 91% occurring only once. Positive CCR7 selection of CD45RO-negative cells yielded the naive CD8 cells, and terminally differentiated effector memory CD45RA+ cells were excluded. The sequencing sample was made of naive CD8+ T cells sorted from blood. The receptor source for this set is a man between 25 and 39 years old in good health.

The V and J genes are TRBV5-5 and TRBJ2-2, with a tentative D call TRBD2 (6 bases). This CDR3 has 20 residues. Germline loops: CDR1 SGHKS, CDR2 YYEKEE (reference sequence). Deletions cut 5 bases from V and 0 bases from J, with 26 bases between. The CDR3 sequence is CASSYEARTALAANTGELFF. The CDR3 bases are TGTGCCAGCAGTTACGAGGCCCGGACGGCACTAGCTGCGAACACCGGGGAGCTGTTTTTT.

The chain recombines TRBV6-5 with TRBJ2-1; D not resolved. The CDR3 runs 12 residues. Trimming took 6 bases from V and 8 from J, leaving 11 bases between them. The germline CDR1 and CDR2 sequences are MNHEY and SVGAGI. The CDR3, as DNA: TGTGCCAGCAGGAACCTCCCCGATGAGCAGTTCTTC. Protein product: CASRNLPDEQFF.

The V and J genes are TRBV28 and TRBJ1-1; D may be TRBD1 (5 bases). Germline assignment: CDR1 MDHEN and CDR2 SYDVKM. Deletions cut 2 bases from V and 0 bases from J, with 19 bases between. This CDR3 spans 18 amino acids. CDR3: CASSLPLDIPAVNTEAFF. CDR3 coding DNA: TGTGCCAGCAGTTTACCCTTGGACATACCCGCGGTGAACACTGAAGCTTTCTTT.

The genes are TRBV11-2 and TRBJ2-7; D is possibly TRBD2 (5 bases). The CDR3 extends over 13 amino acids. Germline CDR1 is SGHAT and CDR2 is FQNNGV. Trimming stripped 4 bases from V and 3 bases from J, with 10 bases between. The CDR3 coding sequence is TGTGCCAGCAGCTCCGGGGTTGACTACGAGCAGTACTTC. It codes for CASSSGVDYEQYF. Full variable domain (outside the CDR3, taken from reference TRBV11-2 and TRBJ2-7): EAGVAQSPRYKIIEKRQSVAFWCNPISGHATLYWYQQILGQGPKLLIQFQNNGVVDDSQLPKDRFSAERLKGVDSTLKIQPAKLEDSAVYLCASSSGVDYEQYFGPGTRLTVT.

The rearrangement links TRBV7-6 to TRBJ2-3; 7 nucleotides agree with TRBD2. The J segment lost 0 bases and the V segment lost 1 base, leaving 13 bases of the junction unmatched. The CDR3 loop spans 19 amino acids. Germline V CDR1 and CDR2: SGHVS, FNYEAQ. CDR3 in DNA: TGTGCCAGCAGCTTAGGCGGAGCGGGACCCGACTTAAGCACAGATACGCAGTATTTT. As protein: CASSLGGAGPDLSTDTQYF.

The gene calls are TRBV28 and TRBJ2-3; 13 nucleotides line up with TRBD2. This CDR3 has 16 amino acids. The trim removed 5 bases at V and 6 bases at J, leaving 8 bases unmatched. Germline V lookup: CDR1 MDHEN, CDR2 SYDVKM. CDR3 sequence (DNA): TGTGCCAGCAGTCTCGGGACTAGCGGGGCTCTGGATACGCAGTATTTT. Amino acid sequence: CASSLGTSGALDTQYF. The complete variable domain, with remaining parts taken from reference TRBV28 and TRBJ2-3, reads DVKVTQSSRYLVKRTGEKVFLECVQDMDHENMFWYRQDPGLGLRLIYFSYDVKMKEKGDIPEGYSVSREKKERFSLILESASTNQTSMYLCASSLGTSGALDTQYFGPGTRLTVL.

The V and J genes are TRBV6-5 and TRBJ2-2; 11 bases match TRBD1. V gave up 5 bases and J gave up 6 bases; unmatched junction bases: 5. Per germline, CDR1 MNHEY and CDR2 SVGAGI. This CDR3 spans 15 amino acids. The CDR3 nucleotides are TGTGCCAGCAGTCTTGGACAGGGGGCATCCGGGGAGCTGTTTTTT. Translating it yields CASSLGQGASGELFF.

This sequence joins TRBV27 and TRBJ2-1; D might be TRBD1 or TRBD2, each matching 5 bases. Germline lookup yields CDR1 MNHEY and CDR2 SMNVEV (reference sequence). The CDR3 extends over 14 amino acids. V was trimmed by 4 bases and J by 6 bases, leaving 13 bases between them. As DNA, the CDR3 is TGTGCCAGCAGTTACCGGGACCCGTCCAATGAGCAGTTCTTC. Its protein is CASSYRDPSNEQFF.

The gene calls are TRBV7-8 and TRBJ1-1; 7 bases map to TRBD1. The CDR3 loop spans 14 amino acids. Looked up from germline, CDR1 is SGHVS and CDR2 is FQNEAQ. V shed 6 bases and J 0 bases; nucleotides not matched to a gene: 4. The CDR3 nucleotides are TGTGCCAGCAGGGAGGGGGCACTGAACACTGAAGCTTTCTTT. Its translation: CASREGALNTEAFF.

This rearrangement joins TRBV7-9 to TRBJ2-7, with D perhaps TRBD1 (5 bases). This CDR3 contains 16 residues. V lost 2 bases and J lost 3, with 17 bases in between. The germline V gene encodes CDR1 SEHNR and CDR2 FQNEAQ (reference sequence). In nucleotides, the CDR3 is TGTGCCAGCAGCTTACCCGCCCTGGGGCGGAACTACGAGCAGTACTTC. Protein sequence: CASSLPALGRNYEQYF.

The rearrangement uses TRBV10-3 and TRBJ1-1; D is undetermined. The V end was cut by 2 bases, the J end by 2 bases, with 0 bases between. Germline CDR1 is ENHRY and CDR2 is SYGVKD. The length of the CDR3 is 11 residues. In nucleotides, the CDR3 is TGTGCCATCAGTGAGAACACTGAAGCTTTCTTT. Translation gives CAISENTEAFF.

This clone was seen a single time. The gene calls are TRBV15 and TRBJ2-6; D is undetermined. This CDR3 contains 15 residues. Trimming cost V 3 bases and J 4 bases, with 10 bases left between them. Germline assignment: CDR1 LNHNV and CDR2 YYDKDF (reference sequence). CDR3: CATSRHPTGANVLTF. CDR3 nucleotide sequence: TGTGCCACCAGCAGGCATCCTACCGGGGCCAACGTCCTGACTTTC.

This clone is a singleton in its sample. V gene TRBV27 combines with J gene TRBJ2-7; D is possibly TRBD1 or TRBD2 (5 bases each). This CDR3 has 15 residues. Germline V gene data show CDR1 as MNHEY and CDR2 as SMNVEV (reference sequence). The V gene lost 5 bases and the J gene lost 5 bases, with 19 bases spanning the gap. CDR3 sequence (DNA): TGTGCCAGCAGTCCCGCTTACCATAGAGGGGACGAGCAGTACTTC. Its protein is CASSPAYHRGDEQYF.

The V gene is TRBV7-2, the J gene TRBJ2-3; D ambiguous. Per the germline V gene, CDR1 is SGHTA and CDR2 is FQGNSA. The CDR3 is 13 amino acids. V lost 5 bases and J lost 2, with 8 bases in between. The CDR3 sequence is CASSHWDTDTQYF. For the CDR3, the DNA is TGTGCCAGCAGCCACTGGGACACAGATACGCAGTATTTT. The full variable domain, in which reference TRBV7-2 and TRBJ2-3 provide the parts outside the CDR3, is GAGVSQSPSNKVTEKGKDVELRCDPISGHTALYWYRQSLGQGLEFLIYFQGNSAPDKSGLPSDRFSAERTGGSVSTLTIQRTQQEDSAVYLCASSHWDTDTQYFGPGTRLTVL.

The CDR3 region is CATFKGYGYTF. The CDR3 DNA reads as TGTGCCACCTTTAAGGGCTATGGCTACACCTTC. The J gene is TRBJ1-2, the V gene TRBV7-9; D not certain. CDR3 length equals 11 residues. Germline V gene lookup returns CDR1 SEHNR and CDR2 FQNEAQ (reference sequence). The V and J ends lost 10 bases and 4 bases respectively, with 10 bases between them.

The V gene is TRBV28, the J gene TRBJ2-7, with a possible D match to TRBD1 (5 bases). Germline V gene data show CDR1 as MDHEN and CDR2 as SYDVKM. The CDR3 loop spans 14 amino acids. V was pared by 3 bases and J by 5 bases, with 14 bases between. The CDR3 DNA follows: TGTGCCAGCAGTTTCAGGCAGGGTAACGACGAGCAGTACTTC. The encoded protein is CASSFRQGNDEQYF. Supplemented by reference TRBV28 and TRBJ2-7, the full variable domain reads DVKVTQSSRYLVKRTGEKVFLECVQDMDHENMFWYRQDPGLGLRLIYFSYDVKMKEKGDIPEGYSVSREKKERFSLILESASTNQTSMYLCASSFRQGNDEQYFGPGTRLTVT.